The source of this TCR beta chain is a study of human T cells and chemical hapten exposure. About the study: Patients got weekly scalp diphenylcyclopropenone doses over the approximately 24-week study.

In its sample, this clonotype was seen a few times. TCRdb re-analysed the RACE reads in MiXCR, keeping a single row per CDR3 protein. The sample gives tens of thousands of distinct CDR3 sequences, 11% of which show up once; over 2% is in the top ten. CDR3 length: 14 amino acids. Germline CDR1 LGHNA, CDR2 YSLEER. Deletions cut 0 bases from V and 0 bases from J, with 6 bases between. This sample's time point: patch test 2, 6 weeks after DPC sensitization. The treatment here: therapeutic diphenylcyclopropenone sensitization with weekly scalp DPC. V and J are TRBV4-3 and TRBJ2-7, with D uncertain. The specimen was whole blood, collected in connection with sensitization to the hapten diphenylcyclopropenone (DPC). This TCR came from a man in his forties with alopecia areata. Some clones in this sample may be carry-over from other donors' samples. The CDR3, as DNA: TGCGCCAGCAGCCAAGAAAGGGCCTCCTACGAGCAGTACTTC. The encoded protein is CASSQERASYEQYF.